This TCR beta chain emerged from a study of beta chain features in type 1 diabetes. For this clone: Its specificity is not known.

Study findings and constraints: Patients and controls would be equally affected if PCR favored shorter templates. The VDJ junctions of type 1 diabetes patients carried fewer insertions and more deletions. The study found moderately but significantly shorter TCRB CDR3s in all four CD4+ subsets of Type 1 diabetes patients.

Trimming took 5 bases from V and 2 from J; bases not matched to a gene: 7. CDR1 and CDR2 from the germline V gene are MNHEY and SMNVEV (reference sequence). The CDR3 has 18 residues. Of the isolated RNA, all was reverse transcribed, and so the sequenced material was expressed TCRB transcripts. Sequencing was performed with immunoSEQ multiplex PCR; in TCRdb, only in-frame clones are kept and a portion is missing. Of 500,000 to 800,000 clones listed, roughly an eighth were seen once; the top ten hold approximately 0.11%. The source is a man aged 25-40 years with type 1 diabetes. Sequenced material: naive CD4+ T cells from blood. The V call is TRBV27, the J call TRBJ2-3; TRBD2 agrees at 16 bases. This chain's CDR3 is CASSQPGTSGGATDTQYF. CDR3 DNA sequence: TGTGCCAGCAGTCAACCCGGGACTAGCGGGGGGGCCACAGATACGCAGTATTTT.